This T cell receptor beta chain was sequenced for a study of T cell repertoires in cytomegalovirus infection. At the level of the study: An indication of both CMV infection and matching HLA type came from public TCR beta signatures. Whole-study findings and limits: Summed frequency of public TCR beta families distinguished CMV carriers with the relevant HLA.

This clonotype occurred a few times. No antigen is known for it. The CDR3 sequence is 14 residues long. Germline-derived CDR1 and CDR2 are MNHEY and SMNVEV (reference sequence). With 6 bases removed from V and 4 bases from J, the gap between germline ends came to 16 bases. TCRdb used MiXCR to reprocess the reads, holding one entry per CDR3 protein. The sample contains fewer than 550,000 distinct CDR3 sequences, about 17% of which appear only once. The sequence was obtained from a human donor in good health (CMV status not recorded). Some clones in this sample may be carry-over from other donors' samples. Sequencing used CD8+ T cells from PBMCs. V usage is TRBV27 and J usage is TRBJ2-7, with D perhaps matching TRBD2 (6 bases). The CDR3 loop reads CASSPLGGGYEQYF. CDR3 nucleotide sequence: TGTGCCAGCAGCCCCCTGGGGGGAGGATACGAGCAGTACTTC.